This T cell receptor (beta chain) was observed in a study of identical twins. Trimming cost V 6 bases and J 1 base, with 13 bases left between them. The CDR3 length is 15 residues. Addition of a universal primer site occurred through template switching, and cDNA carried unique molecular identifiers. TCRdb processed the 5' RACE reads anew with MiXCR; each CDR3 protein has one entry. The data show 700,000 to 950,000 distinct CDR3 sequences, with 12% seen just once and 1.5% to 2% held by the top ten. Study-wide points: Researchers reported excess low generation probability among twin-shared out-of-frame alpha sequences. Interpretation of the results relied on cross-sectional statistical analysis and not on following the same donors.

This clonotype was counted many times. Its antigen is not known. This sample was shared with a second study, whose subject was yellow fever vaccine responses in identical twins.

This chain uses TRBV12-3 or TRBV12-4 with TRBJ1-5, with D tentatively TRBD1 (6 bases). The receptor comes from a young woman in good health. The sample comprised PBMCs. The CDR3 nucleotides read TGTGCCAGCAGATACCGGGACACAAGCAATCAGCCCCAGCATTTT. Encoded protein: CASRYRDTSNQPQHF.